Presented here are 4 T cell receptor beta chains from one specimen sequenced in a study of shared clonotypes between healthy human individuals. The naive CD8 population came from CD45RO-negative cells selected for CCR7, without terminally differentiated effector memory CD45RA+ cells. Measured with immunoSEQ multiplex PCR; TCRdb has only the in-frame clones, and not every one. This sample has about 2.1 million clones, with 90% to 95% found just once. The material sequenced was naive CD8+ T cells from PBMCs. The receptors come from a young man in good health. Some clones in this sample may be carry-over from other donors' samples.

CDR3 loop: CASSLIRGSLEQYF. DNA for the CDR3: TGTGCCAGCAGCTTAATCCGCGGGAGTCTCGAGCAGTACTTC. V gene TRBV7-9 combines with J gene TRBJ2-7; 7 nucleotides agree with TRBD2. The CDR3 spans 14 residues. V dropped 2 bases and J dropped 6; count of bases not matched to a gene: 7. Germline V lookup: CDR1 SEHNR, CDR2 FQNEAQ (reference sequence).

This clone came up once. This rearrangement joins TRBV19 to TRBJ1-1, with D uncertain. This CDR3 contains 16 residues. Germline V gives CDR1 LNHDA, CDR2 SQIVND (reference sequence). Trimming removed 5 bases from V and 1 base from J, with 17 bases in between. CDR3 DNA: TGTGCCAGTAGTTTTTTGTGGGAGGCGGAGAACACTGAAGCTTTCTTT. Its translation is CASSFLWEAENTEAFF.

Here the CDR3 reads CASSDSAGAYNEQFF. CDR3 coding DNA: TGTGCCAGCAGTGACTCGGCCGGCGCCTACAATGAGCAGTTCTTC. The genes are TRBV6-4 and TRBJ2-1; D gene unclear. Trimming removed 0 bases at V and 2 bases at J, with 8 bases between. The CDR3 covers 15 residues. Germline-derived CDR1 and CDR2 are MRHNA and SNTAGT.

This clone was seen more than once but under ten times. Different DNA sequences within this sample yield the same CDR3. This rearrangement joins TRBV28 to TRBJ1-5; the D is unclear. Germline V gives CDR1 MDHEN, CDR2 SYDVKM. The CDR3 has 12 residues. V lost 3 bases and J lost 4, with 4 bases in between. Here the CDR3 reads CASSFENQPQHF. DNA of the CDR3: TGTGCCAGCAGTTTCGAGAATCAGCCCCAGCATTTT.